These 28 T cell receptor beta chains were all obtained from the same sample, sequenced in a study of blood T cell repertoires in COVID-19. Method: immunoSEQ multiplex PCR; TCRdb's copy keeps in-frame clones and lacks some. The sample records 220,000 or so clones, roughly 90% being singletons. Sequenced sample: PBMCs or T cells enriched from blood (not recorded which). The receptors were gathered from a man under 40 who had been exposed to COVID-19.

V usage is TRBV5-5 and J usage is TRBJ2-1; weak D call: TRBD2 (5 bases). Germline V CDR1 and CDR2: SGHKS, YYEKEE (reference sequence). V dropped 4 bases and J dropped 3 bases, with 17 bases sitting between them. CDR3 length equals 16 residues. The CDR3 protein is CASSPTVSGLYNEQFF. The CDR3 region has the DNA TGTGCCAGCAGCCCTACAGTATCCGGACTCTACAATGAGCAGTTCTTC.

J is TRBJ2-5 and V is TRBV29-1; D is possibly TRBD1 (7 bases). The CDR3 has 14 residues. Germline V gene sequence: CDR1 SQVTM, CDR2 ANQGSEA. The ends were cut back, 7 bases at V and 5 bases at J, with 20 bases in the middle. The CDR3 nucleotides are TGCAGCGCTCTCCTGGGGTCAGGGGGGGAGACCCAGTACTTC. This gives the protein CSALLGSGGETQYF.

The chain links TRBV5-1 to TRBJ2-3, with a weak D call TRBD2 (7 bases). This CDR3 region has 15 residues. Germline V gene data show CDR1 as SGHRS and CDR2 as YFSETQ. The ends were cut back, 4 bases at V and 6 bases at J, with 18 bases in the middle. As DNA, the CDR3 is TGCGCCAGCAGCCTGGCATTGGGGGGGCGTGATACGCAGTATTTT. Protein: CASSLALGGRDTQYF.

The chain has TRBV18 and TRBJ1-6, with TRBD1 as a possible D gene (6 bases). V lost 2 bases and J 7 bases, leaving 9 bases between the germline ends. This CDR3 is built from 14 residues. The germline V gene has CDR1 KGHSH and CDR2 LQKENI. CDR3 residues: CASSPGTPNSPLHF. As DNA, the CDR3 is TGTGCCAGCTCACCAGGGACACCGAATTCACCCCTCCACTTT.

The DNA for the CDR3 is TGTGCCAGCAGCTTACCTTATCAGCCCCAGCATTTT. Residues: CASSLPYQPQHF. The chain links TRBV7-6 to TRBJ1-5, with no clear D. The CDR3 spans 12 residues. The germline V gene encodes CDR1 SGHVS and CDR2 FNYEAQ. V lost 2 bases to trimming and J lost 5 bases, with 4 bases between them.

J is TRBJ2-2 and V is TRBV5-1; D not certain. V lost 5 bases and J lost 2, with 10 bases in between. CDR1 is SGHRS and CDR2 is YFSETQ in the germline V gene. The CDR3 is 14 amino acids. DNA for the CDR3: TGCGCCAGCAGTTCCCAGGCAAACACCGGGGAGCTGTTTTTT. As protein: CASSSQANTGELFF.

The CDR3 DNA follows: TGTGCCAGCAGCAAAGGGGGGGTCAGACTGTCCCCTTCCGACTATGGCTACACCTTC. Encoded protein: CASSKGGVRLSPSDYGYTF. This rearrangement joins TRBV21-1 to TRBJ1-2. TRBV21-1 constitutes a pseudogene. The CDR3 covers 19 residues.

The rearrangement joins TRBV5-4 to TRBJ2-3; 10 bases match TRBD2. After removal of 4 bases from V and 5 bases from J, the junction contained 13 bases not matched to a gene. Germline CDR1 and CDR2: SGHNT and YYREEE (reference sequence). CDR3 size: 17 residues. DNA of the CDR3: TGTGCCAGCAGCGCCCGAAGCGGGGGGGCCAGGGTAGATACGCAGTATTTT. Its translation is CASSARSGGARVDTQYF.

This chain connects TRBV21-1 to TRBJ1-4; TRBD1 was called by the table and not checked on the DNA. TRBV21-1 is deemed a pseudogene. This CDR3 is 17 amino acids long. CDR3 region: CASSKSQETGLSEKLFF. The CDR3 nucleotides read TGTGCCAGCAGCAAAAGTCAGGAGACAGGGTTAAGTGAAAAACTGTTTTTT.

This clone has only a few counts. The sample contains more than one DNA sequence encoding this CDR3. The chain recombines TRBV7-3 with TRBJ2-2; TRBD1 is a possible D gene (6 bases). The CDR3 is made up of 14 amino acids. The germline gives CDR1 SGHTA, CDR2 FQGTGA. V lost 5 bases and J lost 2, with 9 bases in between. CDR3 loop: CASSLGTNTGELFF. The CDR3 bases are TGTGCCAGCAGCCTGGGGACAAACACCGGGGAGCTGTTTTTT.

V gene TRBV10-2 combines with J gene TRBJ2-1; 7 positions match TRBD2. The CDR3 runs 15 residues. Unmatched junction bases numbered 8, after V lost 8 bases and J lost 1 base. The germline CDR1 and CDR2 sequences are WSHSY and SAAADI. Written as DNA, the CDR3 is TGCGCCAGCTCCCCGACTAGCCCTTCCTACAATGAGCAGTTCTTC. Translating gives CASSPTSPSYNEQFF.

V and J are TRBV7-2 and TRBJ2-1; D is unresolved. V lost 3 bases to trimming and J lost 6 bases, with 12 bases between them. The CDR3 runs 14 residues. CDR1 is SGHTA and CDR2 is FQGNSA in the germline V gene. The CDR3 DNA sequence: TGTGCCAGCAGCTTTACAACCGCCCCCAATGAGCAGTTCTTC. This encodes CASSFTTAPNEQFF.

DNA of the CDR3: TGCGCCAGCAGCTTGGTTGGGACGGAGGGTGGGGAGCAGTACTTC. Amino acids: CASSLVGTEGGEQYF. The V gene is TRBV5-1, the J gene TRBJ2-7, with D possibly TRBD2 on 6 matching bases. CDR3 size: 15 residues. Trimming pared 0 bases from V and 7 bases from J, leaving 17 bases between. Germline CDR1 reads SGHRS; CDR2 reads YFSETQ. The full variable domain, with the rest looked up from reference TRBV5-1 and TRBJ2-7, is KAGVTQTPRYLIKTRGQQVTLSCSPISGHRSVSWYQQTPGQGLQFLFEYFSETQRNKGNFPGRFSGRQFSNSRSEMNVSTLELGDSALYLCASSLVGTEGGEQYFGPGTRLTVT.

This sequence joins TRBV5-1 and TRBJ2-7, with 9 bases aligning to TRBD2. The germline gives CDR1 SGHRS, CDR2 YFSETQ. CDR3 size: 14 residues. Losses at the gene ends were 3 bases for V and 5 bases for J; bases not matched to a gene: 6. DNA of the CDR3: TGCGCCAGCAGCTACGGGACTAGCTGGAACGAGCAGTACTTC. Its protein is CASSYGTSWNEQYF.

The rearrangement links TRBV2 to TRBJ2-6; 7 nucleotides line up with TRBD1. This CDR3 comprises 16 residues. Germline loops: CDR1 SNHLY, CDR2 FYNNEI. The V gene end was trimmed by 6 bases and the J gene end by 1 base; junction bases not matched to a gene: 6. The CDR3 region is CASRTGTASGANVLTF. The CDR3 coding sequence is TGTGCCAGCAGGACCGGGACAGCGTCTGGGGCCAACGTCCTGACTTTC.

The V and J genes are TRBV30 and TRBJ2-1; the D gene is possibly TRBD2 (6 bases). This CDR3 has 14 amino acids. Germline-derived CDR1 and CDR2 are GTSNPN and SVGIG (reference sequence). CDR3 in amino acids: CARGGRLGIGEQFF. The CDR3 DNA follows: TGTGCTCGTGGAGGCCGACTAGGGATTGGTGAGCAGTTCTTC.

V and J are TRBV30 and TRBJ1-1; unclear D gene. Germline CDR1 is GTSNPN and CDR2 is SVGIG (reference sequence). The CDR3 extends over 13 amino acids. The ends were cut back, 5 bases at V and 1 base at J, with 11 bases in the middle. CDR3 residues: CAWGKNRNTEAFF. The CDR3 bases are TGTGCCTGGGGCAAGAACAGGAACACTGAAGCTTTCTTT.

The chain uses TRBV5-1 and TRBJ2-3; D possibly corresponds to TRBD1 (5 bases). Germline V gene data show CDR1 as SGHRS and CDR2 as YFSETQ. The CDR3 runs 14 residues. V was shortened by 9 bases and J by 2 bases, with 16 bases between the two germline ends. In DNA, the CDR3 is TGCGCCACCCGTTGGGGCAGGGTCACAGATACGCAGTATTTT. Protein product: CATRWGRVTDTQYF.

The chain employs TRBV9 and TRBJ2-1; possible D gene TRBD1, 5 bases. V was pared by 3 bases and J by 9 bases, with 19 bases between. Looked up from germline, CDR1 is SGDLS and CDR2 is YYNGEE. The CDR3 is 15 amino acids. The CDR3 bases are TGTGCCAGCAGCGCTAGTGCAGGGCCTCTAGGTGAGCAGTTCTTC. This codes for CASSASAGPLGEQFF.

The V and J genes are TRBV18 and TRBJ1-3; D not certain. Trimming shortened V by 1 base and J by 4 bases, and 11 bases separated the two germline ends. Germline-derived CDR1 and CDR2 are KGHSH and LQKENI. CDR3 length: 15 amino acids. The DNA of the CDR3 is TGTGCCAGCTCACCACTTTCCGGAGAAGGAAACACCATATATTTT. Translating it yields CASSPLSGEGNTIYF.

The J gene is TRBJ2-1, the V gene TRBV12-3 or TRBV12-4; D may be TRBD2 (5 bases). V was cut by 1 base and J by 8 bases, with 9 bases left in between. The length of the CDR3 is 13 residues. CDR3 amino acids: CASSLVSGYEQFF. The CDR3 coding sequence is TGTGCCAGCAGTTTAGTCTCGGGATATGAGCAGTTCTTC.

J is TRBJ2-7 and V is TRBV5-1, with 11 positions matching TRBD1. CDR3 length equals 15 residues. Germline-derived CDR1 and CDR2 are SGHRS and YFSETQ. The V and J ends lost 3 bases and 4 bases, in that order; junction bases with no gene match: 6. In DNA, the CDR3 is TGCGCCAGCAGCTACGCCGGGACAGGGGGATACGAGCAGTACTTC. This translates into CASSYAGTGGYEQYF.

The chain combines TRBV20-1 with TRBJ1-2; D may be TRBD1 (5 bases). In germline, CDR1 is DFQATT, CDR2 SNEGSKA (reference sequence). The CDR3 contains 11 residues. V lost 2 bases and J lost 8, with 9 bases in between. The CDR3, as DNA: TGCAGTGCTAGACCAGGGATCGGCTACACCTTC. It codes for CSARPGIGYTF.

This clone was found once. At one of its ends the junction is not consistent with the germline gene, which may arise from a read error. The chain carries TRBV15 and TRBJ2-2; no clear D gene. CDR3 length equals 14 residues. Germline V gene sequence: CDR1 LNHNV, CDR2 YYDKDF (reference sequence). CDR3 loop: CAASREAVTGELFF. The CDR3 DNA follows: TGTGCCGCCAGCAGAGAAGCCGTAACCGGGGAGCTGTTTTTT.

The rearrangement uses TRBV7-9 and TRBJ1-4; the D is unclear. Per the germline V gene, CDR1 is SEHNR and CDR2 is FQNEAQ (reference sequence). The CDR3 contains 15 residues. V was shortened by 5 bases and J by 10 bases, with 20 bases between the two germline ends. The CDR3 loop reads CASSPKHPPEGKLFF. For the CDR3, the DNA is TGTGCCAGCAGCCCTAAACATCCTCCAGAGGGAAAACTGTTTTTT.

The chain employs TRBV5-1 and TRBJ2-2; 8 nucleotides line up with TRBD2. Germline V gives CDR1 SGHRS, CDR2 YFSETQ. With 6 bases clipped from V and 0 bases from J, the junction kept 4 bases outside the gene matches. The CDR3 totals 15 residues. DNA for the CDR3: TGCGCCAGCACCAACGGGGGGGCGAACACCGGGGAGCTGTTTTTT. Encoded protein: CASTNGGANTGELFF.

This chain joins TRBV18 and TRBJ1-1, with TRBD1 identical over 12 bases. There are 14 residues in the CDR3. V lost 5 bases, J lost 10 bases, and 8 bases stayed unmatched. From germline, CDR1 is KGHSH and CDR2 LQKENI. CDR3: CASSSGTGGMRAFF. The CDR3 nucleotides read TGTGCCAGCTCATCAGGGACAGGGGGCATGAGAGCTTTCTTT.

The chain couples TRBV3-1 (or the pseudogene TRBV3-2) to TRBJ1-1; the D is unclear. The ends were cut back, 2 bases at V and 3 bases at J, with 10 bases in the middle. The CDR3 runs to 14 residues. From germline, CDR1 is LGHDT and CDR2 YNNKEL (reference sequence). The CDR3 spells CASSQLREYTEAFF. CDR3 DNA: TGTGCCAGCAGCCAACTGCGGGAATACACTGAAGCTTTCTTT.